Presented here are 9 T cell receptor beta chains from one specimen sequenced in a study of T cell repertoires in cytomegalovirus infection. One entry per CDR3 protein, called by TCRdb with MiXCR from the reads. The sample includes fewer than 550,000 distinct CDR3 sequences, 16% of them seen just once. The sequenced sample consisted of CD8+ T cells from PBMCs. The receptor set was obtained from a human donor in good health (CMV status not recorded). Some clones in this sample may be carry-over from other donors' samples.

This clonotype came up many times. The rearrangement joins TRBV10-3 to TRBJ1-2, with D possibly matching TRBD1 (5 bases). CDR3 length equals 16 residues. The V gene lost 0 bases and the J gene lost 2 bases, with 13 bases spanning the gap. Germline values: CDR1 ENHRY, CDR2 SYGVKD. The CDR3 bases are TGTGCCATCAGTGAGTCGGAGGGGACCCCCAACTATGGCTACACCTTC. It yields the protein CAISESEGTPNYGYTF.

This chain uses TRBV7-9 with TRBJ1-6; 8 bases fit TRBD1. From germline, CDR1 is SEHNR and CDR2 FQNEAQ (reference sequence). The CDR3 covers 14 residues. V shed 6 bases, J shed 6 bases, and the junction held 4 bases outside the gene matches. In DNA form, the CDR3 reads TGTGCCAGCAGATTACAGGGGGGTAATTCACCCCTCCACTTT. Its protein is CASRLQGGNSPLHF. Full variable domain (remainder filled in from reference TRBV7-9 and TRBJ1-6): DTGVSQNPRHKITKRGQNVTFRCDPISEHNRLYWYRQTLGQGPEFLTYFQNEAQLEKSRLLSDRFSAERPKGSFSTLEIQRTEQGDSAMYLCASRLQGGNSPLHFGNGTRLTVT.

The chain has TRBV29-1 and TRBJ2-3; 10 nucleotides line up with TRBD2. Germline CDR1 and CDR2: SQVTM and ANQGSEA. The CDR3 is made up of 18 amino acids. The ends lost 7 bases at V and 0 bases at J; junction bases unmatched: 16. CDR3 loop: CSAGLAGAGGDSTDTQYF. The CDR3, as DNA: TGCAGCGCCGGCCTAGCGGGAGCAGGGGGCGATAGCACAGATACGCAGTATTTT.

The sample holds many counts of this clonotype. The gene calls are TRBV2 and TRBJ1-1; weak D call: TRBD1 (5 bases). Germline V gene sequence: CDR1 SNHLY, CDR2 FYNNEI. The CDR3 loop spans 13 amino acids. Between the trimmed V and J ends, which lost 8 bases and 4 bases, there was a span of 14 bases. This chain's CDR3 is CASPGGVGTEAFF. As DNA, the CDR3 is TGTGCCAGCCCGGGAGGGGTGGGCACTGAAGCTTTCTTT. The whole variable domain, remainder taken from reference TRBV2 and TRBJ1-1, is EPEVTQTPSHQVTQMGQEVILRCVPISNHLYFYWYRQILGQKVEFLVSFYNNEISEKSEIFDDQFSVERPDGSNFTLKIRSTKLEDSAMYFCASPGGVGTEAFFGQGTRLTVV.

As concerns this clonotype: It may be a read error: a sequence one base away is much more abundant. The chain combines TRBV12-3 or TRBV12-4 with TRBJ2-5; 9 nucleotides match TRBD1. The CDR3 consists of 14 residues. The CDR3 sequence is CTSSDRGSQETQYF. Here the CDR3 DNA reads TGTACCAGCAGCGACAGGGGGAGTCAAGAGACCCAGTACTTC.

Only a few counts were recorded for this clonotype. A much larger clone lies one base from this, so it may be a read error. The rearrangement uses TRBV9 and TRBJ2-1; D remains unclear. This CDR3 comprises 12 residues. The ends were cut back, 0 bases at V and 5 bases at J, with 3 bases in the middle. CDR1 SGDLS and CDR2 YYNGEE come from the germline V gene. CDR3 sequence (DNA): TGTGCCAGCAGCGTAGTTCACAATGAGCAGTTCTTC. It is translated as CASSVVHNEQFF.

This clonotype was found many times. The V gene is TRBV6-1, the J gene TRBJ2-7; tentative D call: TRBD2 (6 bases). Trimming stripped 6 bases from V and 6 bases from J, with 9 bases between. CDR3 length: 11 amino acids. CDR1 is MNHNS and CDR2 is SASEGT in the germline V gene. Here the CDR3 DNA reads TGTGCCAGCAGCGGGGGAGGCGAGCAGTACTTC. Its translation is CASSGGGEQYF.

V and J are TRBV5-1 and TRBJ2-3; 9 bases line up with TRBD2. Germline V gene sequence: CDR1 SGHRS, CDR2 YFSETQ. The CDR3 spans 16 residues. The junction had 10 bases not matched to a gene; V was cut back by 4 bases and J by 4 bases. The CDR3 is CASSPSAGGRPDTQYF. Here the CDR3 DNA reads TGCGCCAGCAGCCCCTCGGCGGGGGGGAGGCCAGATACGCAGTATTTT.

This clonotype has just a few counts. The genes are TRBV3-1 and TRBJ2-1, with 11 bases aligning to TRBD2. Trimming at V came to 0 bases and at J to 10 bases, leaving 8 bases not matched to a gene. Germline V gives CDR1 LGHDT, CDR2 YNNKEL (reference sequence). CDR3 length: 16 amino acids. CDR3 amino acids: CASSQELVAGGPEQFF. The DNA for the CDR3 is TGTGCCAGCAGCCAAGAGCTTGTAGCGGGAGGGCCCGAGCAGTTCTTC.